The clone carrying this T cell receptor (beta chain) came up many times. The data were obtained in a study of T cells after yellow fever vaccination. Study-wide background: Four memory subsets, EM, EMRA, CM and Tscm, were sorted by CD3, CD45RA, CCR7, CD95. Where fractions had low cell numbers, libraries were prepared from them with the SMART-Seq v4 Ultra Low Input RNA kit.

TCR cDNA, made by 5'RACE template switching, carried an added universal primer site and UMIs. Each CDR3 protein gets one entry after TCRdb re-called the 5' RACE reads with MiXCR. The sample includes tens of thousands of distinct CDR3 sequences, over 9.5% seen only once; the top ten take less than 15%. V dropped 5 bases and J dropped 3; count of bases not matched to a gene: 3. This CDR3 is built from 15 residues. Germline V gene sequence: CDR1 LNHDA, CDR2 SQIVND (reference sequence). The sequence was collected from a man between 18 and 29 years old who received the YFV17D yellow fever vaccine. This chain joins TRBV19 and TRBJ2-1, with TRBD2 matching over 11 bases. The source was PBMCs, either bulk or a sorted T-cell subset (CD4+, CD8+, memory, or dextramer-sorted; not recorded which), collected around 15 days after the first yellow fever vaccination. The DNA of the CDR3 is TGTGCCAGTAGTTCGACTAGCGGGGACTACAATGAGCAGTTCTTC. Its protein product is CASSSTSGDYNEQFF.